The 23 T cell receptor beta chains reported below all come from one sample, sequenced in a study of blood T cell repertoires in COVID-19. Produced via immunoSEQ multiplex PCR; TCRdb's table is partial and in-frame only. The table shows approximately 110,000 clones, with over 75% occurring only once. Sequences were obtained from peripheral blood. These receptors came from a man in his 70s with active or convalescent COVID-19.

V usage is TRBV2 and J usage is TRBJ1-1, with a possible D match to TRBD1 (6 bases). Trimming cost V 3 bases and J 6 bases, with 11 bases left between them. Germline V CDR1 and CDR2: SNHLY, FYNNEI. CDR3 length: 13 residues. The CDR3 DNA reads as TGTGCCAGCAGTGAGCAGGGGAGCGCTGAAGCTTTCTTT. It codes for CASSEQGSAEAFF.

The chain employs TRBV3-1 (or the pseudogene TRBV3-2) and TRBJ1-1, with TRBD1 as a possible D gene (5 bases). Trimming took 1 base from V and 1 from J, leaving 10 bases between them. Germline CDR1 LGHDT, CDR2 YNNKEL (reference sequence). This CDR3 is built from 15 residues. The CDR3 nucleotides read TGTGCCAGCAGCCAAGTGGGGCAGGGGAACACTGAAGCTTTCTTT. This encodes CASSQVGQGNTEAFF.

The rearrangement links TRBV5-6 to TRBJ2-3; TRBD2 matches at 7 bases. CDR3 length: 15 residues. CDR1 SGHDT and CDR2 YYEEEE come from the germline V gene. Trimming removed 4 bases from V and 0 bases from J; junction bases left unmatched: 5. CDR3 sequence: CASSLSGSSTDTQYF. The CDR3 bases are TGTGCCAGCAGCCTTAGCGGGTCTAGCACAGATACGCAGTATTTT.

The chain combines TRBV11-3 with TRBJ2-1; D perhaps matches TRBD2 (5 bases). This CDR3 contains 14 residues. Germline CDR1 is SGHNT and CDR2 is YENEEA. Between the trimmed V and J ends, which lost 0 bases and 5 bases, there was a span of 8 bases. The CDR3 bases are TGTGCCAGCAGCTTAGAGAACGGGGACAATGAGCAGTTCTTC. Amino acids: CASSLENGDNEQFF.

This rearrangement joins TRBV3-1 (or the pseudogene TRBV3-2) to TRBJ1-1; D possibly corresponds to TRBD1 (6 bases). The CDR3 runs to 13 residues. V was clipped by 7 bases and J by 5 bases, with 14 bases between them. Germline V gene lookup returns CDR1 LGHDT and CDR2 YNNKEL (reference sequence). The CDR3 here is CASTHGGLTEAFF. As DNA, the CDR3 is TGTGCCAGCACCCACGGGGGGCTTACTGAAGCTTTCTTT.

The V gene is TRBV7-3, the J gene TRBJ2-1; possibly TRBD2 for D (5 bases). With 4 bases removed from V and 0 bases from J, the gap between germline ends came to 10 bases. The CDR3 is 15 amino acids. The germline V gene encodes CDR1 SGHTA and CDR2 FQGTGA. The CDR3 here is CASSSGRGSYNEQFF. CDR3 bases: TGTGCCAGCAGCTCCGGCCGGGGCTCCTACAATGAGCAGTTCTTC.

This rearrangement joins TRBV30 to TRBJ2-3, with a tentative D call TRBD2 (6 bases). The CDR3 is made up of 12 amino acids. Germline loops: CDR1 GTSNPN, CDR2 SVGIG (reference sequence). The ends were cut back, 0 bases at V and 11 bases at J, with 12 bases in the middle. The CDR3 reads CAWSVLGLRQYF. The CDR3 region has the DNA TGTGCCTGGAGTGTGCTGGGACTTCGGCAGTATTTT.

CDR3 sequence reads: CASSPPSVSTGNYGYTF. The CDR3 nucleotides are TGTGCCAGCTCACCACCGTCCGTTTCGACGGGTAACTATGGCTACACCTTC. This chain uses TRBV18 with TRBJ1-2, with no clear D. The CDR3 contains 17 residues. V lost 0 bases and J lost 1, with 15 bases in between. The germline V gene has CDR1 KGHSH and CDR2 LQKENI.

The chain carries TRBV19 and TRBJ1-3; D call uncertain. Germline assignment: CDR1 LNHDA and CDR2 SQIVND (reference sequence). The germline V and J ends were trimmed by 5 bases and 0 bases, with 11 bases remaining between them. The CDR3 is 15 residues long. CDR3 in DNA: TGTGCCAGTAGTCCCCCCGACTACTCTGGAAACACCATATATTTT. Its translation is CASSPPDYSGNTIYF. Complete variable domain (other parts from reference TRBV19 and TRBJ1-3): DGGITQSPKYLFRKEGQNVTLSCEQNLNHDAMYWYRQDPGQGLRLIYYSQIVNDFQKGDIAEGYSVSREKKESFPLTVTSAQKNPTAFYLCASSPPDYSGNTIYFGEGSWLTVV.

The chain has TRBV29-1 and TRBJ1-1; unclear D gene. In germline, CDR1 is SQVTM, CDR2 ANQGSEA. V was cut by 6 bases and J by 3 bases, with 14 bases left in between. The CDR3 contains 13 residues. The CDR3 protein is CSVREVADTEAFF. CDR3 bases: TGCAGCGTCCGGGAAGTGGCGGACACTGAAGCTTTCTTT.

J is TRBJ2-7 and V is TRBV27; 7 bases align to TRBD1. V was pared by 2 bases and J by 5 bases, with 6 bases of the junction left unmatched. This CDR3 has 14 residues. Germline CDR1 MNHEY, CDR2 SMNVEV (reference sequence). CDR3 residues: CASSLKDRVHEQYF. The CDR3 DNA sequence: TGTGCCAGCAGTTTAAAAGACAGGGTCCACGAGCAGTACTTC.

The count of this clone is one. V usage is TRBV18 and J usage is TRBJ1-5; D unresolved. V dropped 2 bases and J dropped 5 bases, with 13 bases sitting between them. Germline V gene lookup returns CDR1 KGHSH and CDR2 LQKENI. The CDR3 has 15 amino acids. This CDR3 reads CASSPVRREDQPQHF. The DNA of the CDR3 is TGTGCCAGCTCACCAGTCCGTAGGGAGGATCAGCCCCAGCATTTT.

CDR3 loop: CASSPPGQGDGYTF. As DNA, the CDR3 is TGTGCCAGCAGCCCTCCGGGACAGGGTGATGGCTACACCTTC. The chain links TRBV9 to TRBJ1-2, with TRBD1 matching over 9 bases. From germline, CDR1 is SGDLS and CDR2 YYNGEE. The V segment lost 4 bases and the J segment 6 bases; nucleotides outside the gene matches: 7. The CDR3 consists of 14 residues.

This chain joins TRBV6-1 and TRBJ2-1; a weak D match, TRBD2 (6 bases). In germline, CDR1 is MNHNS, CDR2 SASEGT. This CDR3 is 17 amino acids long. The V gene lost 2 bases and the J gene lost 3 bases, with 17 bases spanning the gap. DNA of the CDR3: TGTGCCAGCAGTGAAATTCCCCTAGCGTTGAACTACAATGAGCAGTTCTTC. This encodes CASSEIPLALNYNEQFF.

The chain is built from TRBV18 and TRBJ1-6, with 11 bases identical to TRBD1. CDR1 KGHSH and CDR2 LQKENI come from the germline V gene. There are 15 residues in the CDR3. Trimming cost V 4 bases and J 7 bases; bases outside gene matches: 3. CDR3 sequence reads: CASSRGQGDNSPLHF. CDR3 DNA: TGTGCCAGCTCACGGGGACAGGGGGACAATTCACCCCTCCACTTT.

The V and J genes are TRBV6-2 or TRBV6-3 and TRBJ2-1; 7 bases are shared with TRBD2. Looked up from germline, CDR1 is MNHEY and CDR2 is SVGEGT. Unmatched junction bases numbered 2, after V lost 0 bases and J lost 6 bases. The CDR3 has 14 amino acids. The CDR3 reads CASSYSAGANEQFF. Written as DNA, the CDR3 is TGTGCCAGCAGTTACTCCGCGGGAGCCAATGAGCAGTTCTTC.

The CDR3 DNA follows: TGTGCCAGCAGTGGGAGGGGGGGTCAGGTGAATTCACCCCTCCACTTT. It translates to CASSGRGGQVNSPLHF. V gene TRBV2 combines with J gene TRBJ1-6; D may be TRBD1 (6 bases). The CDR3 is made up of 16 amino acids. Deletions cut 4 bases from V and 7 bases from J, with 17 bases between. Per the germline V gene, CDR1 is SNHLY and CDR2 is FYNNEI.

This clone was counted once. The sample holds other DNA sequences that translate to the same CDR3. The chain combines TRBV5-1 with TRBJ1-1, with D unresolved. The CDR3 sequence is 13 residues long. Trimming pared 2 bases from V and 1 base from J, leaving 6 bases between. Per germline, CDR1 SGHRS and CDR2 YFSETQ. CDR3 sequence reads: CASSLAGNTEAFF. The CDR3 nucleotides read TGCGCCAGCAGCTTAGCAGGGAACACTGAAGCTTTCTTT.

The rearrangement joins TRBV29-1 to TRBJ2-5, with 8 positions matching TRBD1. Germline values: CDR1 SQVTM, CDR2 ANQGSEA. The V segment lost 6 bases and the J segment 2 bases; nucleotides outside the gene matches: 11. This CDR3 is built from 15 residues. The CDR3 loop reads CSVLTPGGMQETQYF. The CDR3 region has the DNA TGCAGCGTCCTCACGCCAGGGGGCATGCAAGAGACCCAGTACTTC.

The sample holds a few counts of this clone. V and J are TRBV10-3 and TRBJ1-6; the D gene is possibly TRBD1 (5 bases). The V end was cut by 6 bases, the J end by 9 bases, with 12 bases between. This CDR3 contains 13 residues. Per the germline V gene, CDR1 is ENHRY and CDR2 is SYGVKD. The CDR3 region is CAIRGEAGSPLHF. CDR3 DNA: TGTGCCATCAGGGGGGAGGCGGGTTCACCCCTCCACTTT.

The chain carries TRBV11-3 and TRBJ2-7; D remains unclear. CDR1 is SGHNT, CDR2 YENEEA, per germline. This CDR3 region has 13 residues. Trimming took 5 bases from V and 4 from J, leaving 12 bases between them. The CDR3 DNA is TGTGCCAGCAGCCGGAGCCCTTTTTACGAGCAGTACTTC. Its translation: CASSRSPFYEQYF.

The rearrangement uses TRBV7-2 and TRBJ2-7, with 7 bases that match TRBD1. CDR3 length: 14 residues. The V segment lost 2 bases and the J segment 1 base; nucleotides outside the gene matches: 2. The germline V gene has CDR1 SGHTA and CDR2 FQGNSA. CDR3 DNA sequence: TGTGCCAGCAGCTTAATCAGGGGGTCCTACGAGCAGTACTTC. It translates to CASSLIRGSYEQYF.

The J gene is TRBJ1-5, the V gene TRBV7-9, with D perhaps TRBD1 (5 bases). Germline CDR1 is SEHNR and CDR2 is FQNEAQ (reference sequence). Trimming removed 5 bases from V and 7 bases from J, with 15 bases in between. There are 14 residues in the CDR3. Written as DNA, the CDR3 is TGTGCCAGCAGCCCCCCCGGGAGGGACCAGCCCCAGCATTTT. Translating it yields CASSPPGRDQPQHF.